This T cell receptor beta chain is drawn from a study of blood T cell repertoires in COVID-19. Study-level background: From T cells, B-cell-depleted T cells, or PBMCs came the material, which was cDNA or gDNA.

V lost 2 bases, J lost 5 bases, and 9 bases lay in between. The CDR3 has 14 residues. Germline CDR1 reads SGHTA; CDR2 reads FQGNSA. Per the original data handling: Amplifying reference gene primers gave estimates of nucleated cell counts. Measured with immunoSEQ multiplex PCR; TCRdb has only the in-frame clones, and not every one. That table is the source of V, J and clone size, and D and trimming were worked out from the DNA. The sample carries more than 200,000 clones, about 88% recorded once. Sequenced material: peripheral blood. The receptor comes from a woman in her thirties or forties who had recovered from COVID-19. The chain combines TRBV7-2 with TRBJ2-2, with a tentative D call TRBD1 (6 bases). The CDR3 spells CASSLTQGTGELFF. CDR3 nucleotides: TGTGCCAGCAGCTTAACACAGGGTACCGGGGAGCTGTTTTTT. The full variable domain, rest sourced from reference TRBV7-2 and TRBJ2-2, is GAGVSQSPSNKVTEKGKDVELRCDPISGHTALYWYRQSLGQGLEFLIYFQGNSAPDKSGLPSDRFSAERTGGSVSTLTIQRTQQEDSAVYLCASSLTQGTGELFFGEGSRLTVL.